Below, 30 T cell receptor beta chains from the same sample are listed, as sequenced in a study of siplizumab effects on memory and regulatory T cells. Profiling relied on immunoSEQ multiplex PCR, and the TCRdb table lists in-frame clones only, not all of them. The table lists 100,000 or so clones, approximately 90% of them singletons, with approximately 0.66% in the top ten. Sequencing input: Tregs sorted from blood. These receptors were obtained from a human donor in good health.

The V call is TRBV7-9, the J call TRBJ2-3; 10 bases agree with TRBD2. The CDR3 runs to 14 residues. V shed 2 bases and J 4 bases; nucleotides not matched to a gene: 0. The germline gives CDR1 SEHNR, CDR2 FQNEAQ (reference sequence). The CDR3, as DNA: TGTGCCAGCAGCTTACTAGCGGGAGCAGATACGCAGTATTTT. Translating it yields CASSLLAGADTQYF.

This chain connects TRBV6-5 to TRBJ1-3, with D perhaps matching TRBD1 (6 bases). The CDR3 consists of 15 residues. The V and J ends lost 6 bases and 0 bases respectively, with 12 bases between them. Germline V lookup: CDR1 MNHEY, CDR2 SVGAGI. For the CDR3, the DNA is TGTGCCAGCAGAGTCGAAGGGGGCTCTGGAAACACCATATATTTT. It codes for CASRVEGGSGNTIYF.

The V gene is TRBV4-1, the J gene TRBJ1-2, with 9 bases lining up with TRBD1. CDR1 and CDR2 from the germline V gene are MGHRA and YSYEKL. After removal of 6 bases from V and 4 bases from J, the junction contained 9 bases not matched to a gene. CDR3 length equals 15 residues. The CDR3 spells CASRGEGQGGYGYTF. The CDR3 region has the DNA TGCGCCAGCAGGGGGGAGGGACAGGGAGGCTATGGCTACACCTTC.

The chain couples TRBV6-6 to TRBJ1-6; D perhaps matches TRBD1 (6 bases). CDR3 length: 13 residues. V gave up 4 bases and J gave up 14 bases, with 15 bases separating them. In germline, CDR1 is MNHNY, CDR2 SVGAGI (reference sequence). The CDR3 DNA reads TGTGCCAGCAGTTGGGACACCGATAGGGCCCTCCACTTT. Amino acids: CASSWDTDRALHF.

The genes are TRBV18 and TRBJ2-7, with D possibly matching TRBD2 (6 bases). Germline V CDR1 and CDR2: KGHSH, LQKENI. Trimming stripped 6 bases from V and 3 bases from J, with 15 bases between. The CDR3 loop spans 14 amino acids. The CDR3 DNA sequence: TGTGCCAGCTCGACGGGGGAATTAGTCTACGAGCAGTACTTC. It is translated as CASSTGELVYEQYF. The full variable domain, rest sourced from reference TRBV18 and TRBJ2-7, is NAGVMQNPRHLVRRRGQEARLRCSPMKGHSHVYWYRQLPEEGLKFMVYLQKENIIDESGMPKERFSAEFPKEGPSILRIQQVVRGDSAAYFCASSTGELVYEQYFGPGTRLTVT.

V and J are TRBV6-1 and TRBJ2-3; D uncertain. The V gene's germline CDR1 is MNHNS and CDR2 SASEGT. Trimming stripped 2 bases from V and 6 bases from J, with 6 bases between. The length of the CDR3 is 12 residues. The CDR3 DNA reads TGTGCCAGCAGTGAACTCCAGGATACGCAGTATTTT. Residues: CASSELQDTQYF.

This chain joins TRBV7-9 and TRBJ2-3, with no clear D. This CDR3 has 11 amino acids. CDR1 is SEHNR and CDR2 is FQNEAQ in the germline V gene (reference sequence). The ends were cut back, 5 bases at V and 3 bases at J, with 3 bases in the middle. The DNA for the CDR3 is TGTGCCAGCAGCCGTACAGATACGCAGTATTTT. Translating it yields CASSRTDTQYF.

The chain employs TRBV6-6 and TRBJ2-1, with TRBD2 identical over 12 bases. The CDR3 runs to 16 residues. CDR1 MNHNY and CDR2 SVGAGI come from the germline V gene (reference sequence). V shed 0 bases, J shed 5 bases, and the junction held 2 bases outside the gene matches. CDR3 bases: TGTGCCAGCAGTTACTCGAGGACTAGCGGGAACAATGAGCAGTTCTTC. It yields the protein CASSYSRTSGNNEQFF.

The chain couples TRBV5-8 to TRBJ1-2, with TRBD1 as a possible D gene (5 bases). The CDR3 consists of 18 residues. Germline V CDR1 and CDR2: SGHTS, YDEGEE. The V end lost 2 bases, the J end lost 8 bases, and 28 bases lay between the germline ends. The CDR3 DNA reads as TGTGCCAGCAGCTTCTGGCGTGGGACGGAGTCCCTAAATAGCGGCTACACCTTC. Encoded protein: CASSFWRGTESLNSGYTF. The full variable domain, completed using reference TRBV5-8 and TRBJ1-2, is EAGVTQSPTHLIKTRGQQATLRCSPISGHTSVYWYQQALGLGLQFLLWYDEGEERNRGNFPPRFSGRQFPNYSSELNVNALELEDSALYLCASSFWRGTESLNSGYTFGSGTRLTVV.

This chain links TRBV28 with TRBJ1-2; D is possibly TRBD1 (5 bases). Germline V CDR1 and CDR2: MDHEN, SYDVKM. The V end was cut by 5 bases, the J end by 5 bases, with 15 bases between. This CDR3 is built from 14 residues. CDR3 sequence (DNA): TGTGCCAGCAGTCGTACCGGGACGTATTATGGCTACACCTTC. It encodes CASSRTGTYYGYTF.

V usage is TRBV27 and J usage is TRBJ2-7; 15 bases are shared with TRBD2. Germline CDR1 is MNHEY and CDR2 is SMNVEV (reference sequence). V trimming: 7 bases; J trimming: 3 bases; junction bases outside the gene matches: 13. The length of the CDR3 is 18 residues. CDR3 amino acids: CASMSMSGTSGRFYEQYF. For the CDR3, the DNA is TGTGCCAGCATGTCGATGTCCGGGACTAGCGGGAGGTTCTACGAGCAGTACTTC.

The chain employs TRBV28 and TRBJ2-1; TRBD1 matches at 7 bases. This CDR3 contains 16 residues. The V and J ends lost 11 bases and 6 bases, in that order; junction bases with no gene match: 19. The germline CDR1 and CDR2 sequences are MDHEN and SYDVKM. The CDR3 nucleotides are TGTGCCGCACATGATGTGGGCAGGACAGGCCGCAATGAGCAGTTCTTC. Amino acid sequence: CAAHDVGRTGRNEQFF.

The rearrangement uses TRBV7-9 and TRBJ2-1; the match to TRBD1 covers 8 bases. The V and J ends lost 5 bases and 6 bases, in that order; junction bases with no gene match: 9. The CDR3 totals 15 residues. Germline lookup yields CDR1 SEHNR and CDR2 FQNEAQ (reference sequence). Here the CDR3 DNA reads TGTGCCAGCAGCCAAATAAGGACAGGGAGCAATGAGCAGTTCTTC. Protein: CASSQIRTGSNEQFF. The variable domain in full, with the rest retrieved from reference TRBV7-9 and TRBJ2-1, is DTGVSQNPRHKITKRGQNVTFRCDPISEHNRLYWYRQTLGQGPEFLTYFQNEAQLEKSRLLSDRFSAERPKGSFSTLEIQRTEQGDSAMYLCASSQIRTGSNEQFFGPGTRLTVL.

The rearrangement uses TRBV7-8 and TRBJ2-2; no clear D gene. This CDR3 has 16 amino acids. Trimming stripped 3 bases from V and 6 bases from J, with 17 bases between. Germline assignment: CDR1 SGHVS and CDR2 FQNEAQ. The CDR3: CASSFDNRISAGELFF. The DNA for the CDR3 is TGTGCCAGCAGCTTCGACAACCGTATCTCGGCCGGGGAGCTGTTTTTT.

The chain recombines TRBV13 with TRBJ2-7; D is unclear. Germline V lookup: CDR1 PRHDT, CDR2 FYEKMQ (reference sequence). The CDR3 has 12 residues. V lost 6 bases to trimming and J lost 9 bases, with 15 bases between them. The CDR3 DNA is TGTGCCAGCAGTGAATTTAAGTCCGGGCAGTACTTC. Translated: CASSEFKSGQYF.

This clone appeared once. The chain uses TRBV19 and TRBJ1-3, with TRBD1 as a possible D gene (6 bases). V was shortened by 9 bases and J by 1 base, with 19 bases between the two germline ends. CDR1 and CDR2 (germline): LNHDA, SQIVND (reference sequence). The CDR3 runs to 16 residues. The CDR3 loop is CASIPGAGQSGNTIYF. The DNA of the CDR3 is TGTGCCAGCATCCCAGGGGCAGGGCAGTCTGGAAACACCATATATTTT.

The chain employs TRBV27 and TRBJ1-6; 10 bases fit TRBD1. J gave up 10 bases and V 6 bases, and 12 bases lay outside the gene matches. The CDR3 has 16 amino acids. CDR1 is MNHEY and CDR2 is SMNVEV in the germline V gene (reference sequence). The DNA for the CDR3 is TGTGCCAGCAGAACAGGTGGGACAGGGGTAGGATCACCCCTCCACTTT. It codes for CASRTGGTGVGSPLHF.

V usage is TRBV2 and J usage is TRBJ1-1; perhaps TRBD1 as D (5 bases). This CDR3 is 13 amino acids long. Trimming stripped 5 bases from V and 9 bases from J, with 16 bases between. Germline CDR1 is SNHLY and CDR2 is FYNNEI. The chain's CDR3 is CASSIGDGVQAFF. The CDR3, as DNA: TGTGCCAGCAGTATAGGGGATGGTGTCCAAGCTTTCTTT.

This chain connects TRBV28 to TRBJ2-3; D assignment may be TRBD1 or TRBD2 (5 bases each). This CDR3 has 13 residues. The V and J ends lost 10 bases and 2 bases respectively, with 13 bases between them. Germline CDR1 and CDR2: MDHEN and SYDVKM. The CDR3 reads CATGTSNTDTQYF. The CDR3 nucleotides are TGTGCCACAGGGACCTCGAACACAGATACGCAGTATTTT.

The J gene is TRBJ2-7, the V gene TRBV28; D may be TRBD2 (6 bases). Germline values: CDR1 MDHEN, CDR2 SYDVKM. The CDR3 is 17 amino acids. Trimming shortened V by 6 bases and J by 3 bases, and 24 bases separated the two germline ends. CDR3 residues: CASRPASSGGFLYEQYF. Here the CDR3 DNA reads TGTGCCAGCAGACCCGCCTCCAGCGGAGGGTTTCTCTACGAGCAGTACTTC. Complete variable domain (other parts from reference TRBV28 and TRBJ2-7): DVKVTQSSRYLVKRTGEKVFLECVQDMDHENMFWYRQDPGLGLRLIYFSYDVKMKEKGDIPEGYSVSREKKERFSLILESASTNQTSMYLCASRPASSGGFLYEQYFGPGTRLTVT.

This rearrangement joins TRBV29-1 to TRBJ2-1; TRBD2 matches 14 bases. The V segment lost 4 bases and the J segment 6 bases; nucleotides outside the gene matches: 2. Germline V gene data show CDR1 as SQVTM and CDR2 as ANQGSEA. This CDR3 is 14 amino acids long. CDR3 sequence: CSVATSGRANEQFF. Written as DNA, the CDR3 is TGCAGCGTTGCGACTAGCGGGAGGGCCAATGAGCAGTTCTTC.

The chain couples TRBV23-1 to TRBJ2-1; possible D gene TRBD1, 6 bases. TRBV23-1 is sorted into the ORF group, with uncertain function. The CDR3 runs to 16 residues. V was clipped by 6 bases and J by 8 bases, with 23 bases between them. CDR3 residues: CASSRQVPSRIDEQFF. The CDR3 DNA follows: TGCGCCAGCAGCCGACAGGTCCCTAGTAGGATCGATGAGCAGTTCTTC.

The chain employs TRBV18 and TRBJ1-4; TRBD1 matches 8 bases. Germline V gives CDR1 KGHSH, CDR2 LQKENI. After removal of 6 bases from V and 8 bases from J, the junction contained 8 bases not matched to a gene. CDR3 size: 14 residues. CDR3 sequence (DNA): TGTGCCAGCTCCCCAGACAGGGGACGGGAAAAACTGTTTTTT. Protein product: CASSPDRGREKLFF.

This chain links TRBV6-1 with TRBJ1-1, with D unresolved. Trimming left V 8 bases short and J 8 bases short, with 21 bases between. Germline CDR1 MNHNS, CDR2 SASEGT. This CDR3 region has 14 residues. The CDR3 reads CASQTGSRGEEAFF. The DNA for the CDR3 is TGTGCCAGCCAAACCGGGTCTCGCGGTGAAGAAGCTTTCTTT.

The V and J genes are TRBV7-9 and TRBJ2-1; 8 nucleotides agree with TRBD2. This CDR3 is built from 14 residues. Per germline, CDR1 SEHNR and CDR2 FQNEAQ (reference sequence). The J segment lost 10 bases and the V segment lost 2 bases, leaving 7 bases of the junction unmatched. CDR3: CASSLLAGFVEQFF. The DNA of the CDR3 is TGTGCCAGCAGCTTACTAGCGGGTTTTGTAGAGCAGTTCTTC.

The chain is built from TRBV7-2 and TRBJ2-5; unclear D gene. TRBJ2-7 explains the end of the DNA better; the J call may be wrong. CDR3 size: 13 residues. Per germline, CDR1 SGHTA and CDR2 FQGNSA. CDR3 nucleotide sequence: TGTGCCAGCAGCTTATTGACGTCTTACGAGCAGTACTTC. Encoded protein: CASSLLTSYEQYF.

The rearrangement joins TRBV7-3 to TRBJ2-1; TRBD2 might be the D (5 bases). CDR3 length: 12 residues. V lost 0 bases and J lost 9, with 6 bases in between. Germline CDR1 and CDR2: SGHTA and FQGTGA. This CDR3 reads CASSLTGGEQFF. Written as DNA, the CDR3 is TGTGCCAGCAGCTTAACCGGAGGTGAGCAGTTCTTC.

The genes are TRBV7-8 and TRBJ2-5, with TRBD2 matching over 7 bases. The CDR3 is 15 residues long. V shed 3 bases, J shed 2 bases, and the junction held 6 bases outside the gene matches. CDR1 SGHVS and CDR2 FQNEAQ come from the germline V gene. The DNA of the CDR3 is TGTGCCAGCAGCTTTGCAGGGAGGGGTCAAGAGACCCAGTACTTC. It is translated as CASSFAGRGQETQYF.

This chain uses TRBV7-3 with TRBJ1-4, with 11 positions matching TRBD1. CDR1 SGHTA and CDR2 FQGTGA come from the germline V gene. The CDR3 runs to 15 residues. The junction had 4 bases not matched to a gene; V was cut back by 3 bases and J by 7 bases. CDR3 nucleotide sequence: TGTGCCAGCAGCTTGGACAGGGGGCGTATTGAAAAACTGTTTTTT. It codes for CASSLDRGRIEKLFF.

In its sample, this clone was seen once. The rearrangement joins TRBV4-1 to TRBJ1-1; 7 bases align to TRBD1. CDR3 length: 15 residues. Germline V gene data show CDR1 as MGHRA and CDR2 as YSYEKL. Germline trimming cut 2 bases from V and 3 bases from J; bases unmatched to any gene: 6. The chain's CDR3 is CASSQRQGGDTEAFF. The DNA for the CDR3 is TGCGCCAGCAGCCAACGACAGGGAGGGGACACTGAAGCTTTCTTT.